This TCR beta chain was documented in a study of blood T cell repertoires in COVID-19. In the study overall: There were acute and convalescent COVID-19 samples, and they came from the United States, Italy and Spain. PBMCs, B-cell-depleted T cells, or T cells were the source of the cDNA or gDNA that made up the material.

Methods used by the authors: Amplifying reference gene primers gave estimates of nucleated cell counts. Libraries were prepared by immunoSEQ multiplex PCR; TCRdb keeps only in-frame clonotypes and omits some of them. D and trimming were read from the DNA, whereas the V and J calls and clone size are those reported in that table. The data hold fewer than 250,000 clones, with roughly four fifths observed a single time. The sequence was collected from a man aged 45-65 years with acute or convalescent COVID-19. Sequencing was carried out using peripheral blood.

The CDR3 bases are TGTGCCAGCAATGCCGGGAAGGAGACCCAGTACTTC. It encodes CASNAGKETQYF. The V gene is TRBV6-5, the J gene TRBJ2-5, with D tentatively TRBD2 (5 bases). CDR3 size: 12 residues. Trimming left V 7 bases short and J 5 bases short, with 11 bases between. CDR1 is MNHEY, CDR2 SVGAGI, per germline.